This is a list of T cell receptor beta chains from one sample in a study of T cell responses to AZD1222 COVID-19 vaccine. Measured with immunoSEQ multiplex PCR; TCRdb has only the in-frame clones, and not every one. The repertoire consists of roughly 200,000 clones, with approximately 94% occurring once and the leading ten covering 1.5% to 2%. The specimen was peripheral blood, collected 28 days after the second dose of the MenACWY control vaccine. These receptors were collected from an adult who received the MenACWY meningococcal vaccine as a control. The CDR3 runs from the conserved cysteine through the conserved F or W. Each record gives: clone size, V gene, J gene, D gene, CDR3 protein, CDR3 DNA. D genes are given only for firm matches. The size field is filled for only some rows; it gives once, few, many or a size class.

size: .; V: TRBV18; J: TRBJ2-2; D: .; CDR3: CASSPPGVPGELFF; DNA: TGTGCCAGCTCACCGCCGGGGGTGCCAGGGGAGCTGTTTTTT
size: .; V: TRBV28; J: TRBJ2-7; D: TRBD2; CDR3: CASSRDSGSSYEQYF; DNA: TGTGCCAGCAGTAGAGACAGCGGGAGCTCCTACGAGCAGTACTTC
size: .; V: TRBV12-3/TRBV12-4; J: TRBJ1-2; D: .; CDR3: CASSPRSYGYTF; DNA: TGTGCCAGCAGTCCCAGGTCTTATGGCTACACCTTC
size: .; V: TRBV4-3; J: TRBJ2-3; D: TRBD2; CDR3: CASSQDYRGDLTDTQYF; DNA: TGCGCCAGCAGCCAAGATTATCGGGGGGACCTCACAGATACGCAGTATTTT
size: .; V: TRBV6-4; J: TRBJ1-2; D: .; CDR3: CASTGLNRAGYTF; DNA: TGTGCCAGCACTGGTCTTAACAGAGCTGGCTACACCTTC
size: once; V: TRBV2; J: TRBJ1-5; D: TRBD1; CDR3: CASRVLGTGNQPQHF; DNA: TGTGCCAGCAGAGTACTCGGGACAGGCAATCAGCCCCAGCATTTT
size: .; V: TRBV28; J: TRBJ2-7; D: TRBD2; CDR3: CASSLYTGTSGDYEQYF; DNA: TGTGCCAGCAGTTTGTATACCGGGACTAGCGGCGATTACGAGCAGTACTTC
size: few; V: TRBV6-4; J: TRBJ2-3; D: TRBD2; CDR3: CASSDLAGADTQYF; DNA: TGTGCCAGCAGTGATTTAGCGGGGGCAGATACGCAGTATTTT
size: .; V: TRBV30; J: TRBJ2-5; D: TRBD2; CDR3: CAWSVRRGSKETQYF; DNA: TGTGCCTGGAGTGTAAGGCGGGGGTCCAAAGAGACCCAGTACTTC
size: once; V: TRBV7-8; J: TRBJ1-6; D: .; CDR3: CASSLSPDNSPLHF; DNA: TGTGCCAGCAGCTTATCTCCCGATAATTCACCCCTCCACTTT
size: .; V: TRBV5-5; J: TRBJ2-3; D: TRBD2; CDR3: CASSLMASGSTDTQYF; DNA: TGTGCCAGCAGCTTGATGGCTAGCGGGAGCACAGATACGCAGTATTTT
size: .; V: TRBV28; J: TRBJ2-4; D: .; CDR3: CASSTIAKNIQYF; DNA: TGTGCCAGCAGTACCATAGCCAAAAACATTCAGTACTTC
size: .; V: TRBV15; J: TRBJ2-3; D: .; CDR3: CATSRAQGGSSTDTQYF; DNA: TGTGCCACCAGCAGAGCCCAGGGGGGTTCTAGCACAGATACGCAGTATTTT
size: .; V: TRBV12-3/TRBV12-4; J: TRBJ2-7; D: .; CDR3: CASSIGTLKEQYF; DNA: TGTGCCAGCAGCATCGGGACTCTTAAAGAGCAGTACTTC
size: .; V: TRBV19; J: TRBJ2-7; D: .; CDR3: CASSFGTGFDEQYF; DNA: TGTGCCAGTAGTTTCGGTACAGGGTTCGACGAGCAGTACTTC
size: .; V: TRBV9; J: TRBJ2-7; D: TRBD2; CDR3: CASSVTSENYEQYF; DNA: TGTGCCAGCAGCGTGACTAGCGAAAACTACGAGCAGTACTTC
size: once; V: TRBV10-3; J: TRBJ2-3; D: .; CDR3: CAISDERAGDTQYF; DNA: TGTGCCATCAGTGACGAGAGGGCCGGGGATACGCAGTATTTT
size: .; V: TRBV5-4; J: TRBJ2-3; D: .; CDR3: CASSLWGAQLDTQYF; DNA: TGTGCCAGCAGCTTGTGGGGGGCCCAGTTAGATACGCAGTATTTT
size: .; V: TRBV5-1; J: TRBJ1-2; D: .; CDR3: CASSLIGELYTF; DNA: TGCGCCAGCAGCTTGATAGGGGAACTATACACCTTC
size: .; V: TRBV14; J: TRBJ2-5; D: .; CDR3: CASSQVSGRGETQYF; DNA: TGTGCCAGCAGCCAAGTATCGGGAAGGGGAGAGACCCAGTACTTC
size: .; V: TRBV7-8; J: TRBJ2-1; D: TRBD1; CDR3: CASSDGTGGYNEQFF; DNA: TGTGCCAGCAGCGACGGGACAGGGGGCTACAATGAGCAGTTCTTC
size: .; V: TRBV4-1; J: TRBJ1-2; D: TRBD1; CDR3: CASSQSAGGRYGYTF; DNA: TGCGCCAGCAGCCAGTCGGCAGGGGGTCGGTATGGCTACACCTTC
size: .; V: TRBV6-2/TRBV6-3; J: TRBJ1-6; D: .; CDR3: CASSYVGDHASPLHF; DNA: TGTGCCAGCAGTTACGTGGGGGACCATGCATCACCCCTCCACTTT
size: .; V: TRBV4-1; J: TRBJ2-7; D: TRBD1; CDR3: CASSPGQGVHEQYF; DNA: TGCGCCAGCAGCCCCGGACAGGGGGTCCACGAGCAGTACTTC
size: .; V: TRBV2; J: TRBJ2-7; D: .; CDR3: CASSDRRAPYEQYF; DNA: TGTGCCAGCAGTGACCGCAGGGCCCCCTACGAGCAGTACTTC
size: .; V: TRBV5-8; J: TRBJ2-7; D: .; CDR3: CASTLGPTYEQYF; DNA: TGTGCCAGCACCCTTGGCCCCACCTACGAGCAGTACTTC
size: .; V: TRBV10-3; J: TRBJ2-1; D: .; CDR3: CAISRGNSYNEQFF; DNA: TGTGCCATCAGCCGGGGGAATTCTTACAATGAGCAGTTCTTC
size: .; V: TRBV6-5; J: TRBJ1-1; D: .; CDR3: CASSKQQGSTEAFF; DNA: TGTGCCAGCAGTAAGCAACAGGGTTCCACTGAAGCTTTCTTT
size: .; V: TRBV29-1; J: TRBJ2-2; D: .; CDR3: CSVERDKNTGELFF; DNA: TGCAGCGTTGAACGGGACAAGAACACCGGGGAGCTGTTTTTT
size: once; V: TRBV15; J: TRBJ1-5; D: .; CDR3: CATSRDDRAGQPQHF; DNA: TGTGCCACCAGCAGAGATGACCGGGCAGGGCAGCCCCAGCATTTT
size: .; V: TRBV11-2; J: TRBJ2-1; D: TRBD1; CDR3: CASSLGRGSDEQFF; DNA: TGTGCCAGCAGCTTAGGCAGGGGGTCGGATGAGCAGTTCTTC
size: .; V: TRBV27; J: TRBJ2-3; D: .; CDR3: CASSLRVRGTDTQYF; DNA: TGTGCCAGCAGCCTCAGGGTAAGAGGCACAGATACGCAGTATTTT
size: once; V: TRBV19; J: TRBJ1-5; D: .; CDR3: CASSIWDTGGRSQHF; DNA: TGTGCCAGTAGTATTTGGGACACGGGAGGAAGGTCCCAGCATTTT
size: .; V: TRBV10-2; J: TRBJ1-3; D: .; CDR3: CASSDEHLRYGNTIYF; DNA: TGCGCCAGCAGTGATGAGCACCTGAGATACGGAAACACCATATATTTT
size: .; V: TRBV3-1/TRBV3-2; J: TRBJ2-5; D: .; CDR3: CASSQDGKTQYF; DNA: TGTGCCAGCAGCCAAGATGGAAAGACCCAGTACTTC
size: once; V: TRBV27; J: TRBJ1-1; D: TRBD1; CDR3: CASRKGQGAAGTEAFF; DNA: TGTGCCAGCAGAAAGGGACAGGGAGCGGCGGGCACTGAAGCTTTCTTT
size: .; V: TRBV2; J: TRBJ2-1; D: TRBD2; CDR3: CASSGGLAGDDEQFF; DNA: TGTGCCAGCAGTGGAGGACTAGCGGGGGATGATGAGCAGTTCTTC
size: .; V: TRBV2; J: TRBJ1-2; D: .; CDR3: CAIRLTLPTGYTF; DNA: TGTGCCATCAGACTAACTCTACCCACTGGCTACACCTTC
size: .; V: TRBV6-5; J: TRBJ1-2; D: .; CDR3: CASSPVRGYTF; DNA: TGTGCCAGCAGCCCGGTCCGTGGCTACACCTTC
size: .; V: TRBV5-1; J: TRBJ1-2; D: .; CDR3: CASSLLASNYGYTF; DNA: TGCGCCAGCAGCTTGTTAGCCAGTAACTATGGCTACACCTTC
size: .; V: TRBV28; J: TRBJ2-1; D: .; CDR3: CASRLDRSSYNEQFF; DNA: TGTGCCAGCAGACTGGACCGCAGCTCCTACAATGAGCAGTTCTTC
size: .; V: TRBV2; J: TRBJ2-1; D: TRBD1; CDR3: CASRRDRGGYNEQFF; DNA: TGTGCCAGCAGAAGGGACAGGGGAGGGTACAATGAGCAGTTCTTC